Given below is one T cell receptor (beta chain) in context. Which antigen it targets is not known. No much larger clonotype is one base removed from it; base qualities were not supplied. Patients with a history of autoimmune disease or receiving systemic immunosuppression were excluded from the trial. Peripheral blood for TCR sequencing was collected from all dose cohorts at baseline, on cycle 4 day 1, and on cycle 7 day 1. The samples were drawn from a first-in-human, open-label, multicenter phase I dose-escalation trial of ivuxolimab. Adults with locally advanced or metastatic head and neck squamous cell, hepatocellular, melanoma or renal cell carcinoma were enrolled in the trial. Before TCR sequencing, CD4+ T cells and CD8+ T cells were sorted from peripheral blood as separate populations. The source of the sample is a study of OX40 agonist ivuxolimab in advanced cancers. Some background on the complete study: The costimulatory receptor OX40 (CD134) was targeted by ivuxolimab, a fully human IgG2 agonistic monoclonal antibody. Peripheral TCRbeta sequencing was intended to test whether TCR sequence diversity was altered and clonal T-cell expansion was caused by ivuxolimab. Of the 50 or so patients in dose escalation, about 20 had hepatocellular carcinoma, some 15 had melanoma, 9 had renal cell carcinoma and 9 had head and neck cancer. In the dose-escalation cohort, nearly 85% of patients were male, and the mean age was 60 years with a range of roughly 20 to 79. Prior anti-PD-1, anti-PD-L1 or anti-CTLA-4 therapy was permitted, and checkpoint inhibitors had been received by about two fifths of dose-escalation patients. Partial responses were achieved by three dose-escalation patients, of whom one had hepatocellular carcinoma and two had cutaneous melanoma. The paper reports the monotherapy dose-escalation portion (N of about 47 patients) of the phase I ivuxolimab trial. Intravenous ivuxolimab was administered to patients every 2 weeks at six dose levels: 0.01, 0.1, 0.3, 1.5, 3 and 10 mg/kg.

Here V drops 1 base and J drops 5 bases, and the junction holds 4 bases not matched to any gene. Looking up the germline V gene yields CDR1 SGHDN and CDR2 FVKESK. The CDR3 sequence holds 14 residues, the cysteine and phenylalanine included. Only the CDR3 DNA is retained, 42 bases long and in frame from the first base. Genomic DNA was isolated from the sorted cells so that the TCRbeta CDR3 region could be sequenced. TCRbeta CDR3 regions were sequenced using the immunoSEQ Assay. The source is immuneACCESS, and TCRdb retained only in-frame sequences with V and J called. Part of the clones is not carried over; for the studies checked, unresolved V genes explain less than half of this, and the remainder is unexplained. The sample contains under 80,000 clones, about 90% of them found a single time. Roughly 4.3% of the sample lies in the top ten. The study at large found these results: Low levels of normalized T-cell clonal expansion were also shown by some nonresponding patients. In the 0.1-3.0 mg/kg groups, partial responders had among the lowest normalized peripheral clonal expansion, particularly in CD8+ T cells. At doses of 0.1 to 3.0 mg/kg, clonal expansion of both CD4+ and CD8+ blood T cells was observed from baseline to week 6. After ivuxolimab, expanded clones were on average more numerous among CD8+ T cells than among CD4+ T cells. The antigen specificity of the peripheral T cells that underwent clonal expansion was not determined.

Specimen: CD4+ or CD8+ T cells sorted from blood, collected in a trial of the OX40 agonist ivuxolimab. The chain couples TRBV14 to TRBJ2-7; a stretch of 8 junction bases matches TRBD2. This sequence was found in an adult with an advanced solid tumor such as melanoma, head and neck, liver or kidney cancer. The CDR3 protein: CASSQAGGPNEQYF. The DNA sequence follows: TGTGCCAGCAGCCAAGCGGGAGGGCCTAACGAGCAGTACTTC.